A single T cell receptor beta chain is shown here with its context. The data originate from a study of OX40 agonist ivuxolimab in advanced cancers. As for the study in general: Dose-escalation subjects each had hepatocellular carcinoma, melanoma, renal cell or head and neck cancer.

The CDR3 extends over 16 amino acids. CDR1 is MNHEY and CDR2 is SVGAGI in the germline V gene. V dropped 0 bases and J dropped 0 bases, with 8 bases sitting between them. The protocol was immunoSEQ multiplex PCR, while the TCRdb copy is restricted to in-frame clones and leaves out a portion. The sample has fewer than 60,000 clones; 75% to 90% are singletons. The specimen comprised CD4+ or CD8+ T cells sorted from blood, sampled in a trial of the OX40 agonist ivuxolimab. The rearrangement links TRBV6-5 to TRBJ1-4; TRBD1 is a possible D gene (6 bases). The receptor was derived from an adult with an advanced solid tumor such as melanoma, head and neck, liver or kidney cancer. As DNA, the CDR3 is TGTGCCAGCAGTTACTCGACAGGAACAACTAATGAAAAACTGTTTTTT. Its translation: CASSYSTGTTNEKLFF.